These T cell receptor beta chains were read from a single sample in a study of OX40 agonist ivuxolimab in advanced cancers. Clones were sequenced by immunoSEQ multiplex PCR, and TCRdb holds only the in-frame ones, with some missing. The profile shows 70,000 or so clones, more than 80% of them singletons. The sequences come from CD4+ or CD8+ T cells sorted from blood, collected in a trial of the OX40 agonist ivuxolimab. These receptors were taken from an adult with an advanced solid tumor such as melanoma, head and neck, liver or kidney cancer. The CDR3 runs from the conserved cysteine through the conserved F or W. The order of the fields is J gene, D gene, V gene, clone size, CDR3 DNA, CDR3 protein. The D gene is left open where the match is weak. The listing skips clone size in some rows; elsewhere it reads once, few, many or a size class.

j_call: TRBJ1-6; d_call: .; v_call: TRBV28; clone_size: .; cdr3_nt: TGTGCCAGCAGTTTAGGTAACCGTAATTCACCCCTCCACTTT; cdr3_aa: CASSLGNRNSPLHF
j_call: TRBJ1-1; d_call: TRBD1; v_call: TRBV5-4; clone_size: .; cdr3_nt: TGTGCCAGCAGCTTTTTTAGGGGGCAAACTGAAGCTTTCTTT; cdr3_aa: CASSFFRGQTEAFF
j_call: TRBJ2-3; d_call: .; v_call: TRBV2; clone_size: .; cdr3_nt: TGTGCCAGCAGTGAGGGAGATACGCAGTATTTT; cdr3_aa: CASSEGDTQYF
j_call: TRBJ1-1; d_call: .; v_call: TRBV2; clone_size: once; cdr3_nt: TGTGCCAGCACCCTGGGACCGATGAACACTGAAGCTTTCTTT; cdr3_aa: CASTLGPMNTEAFF
j_call: TRBJ2-2; d_call: .; v_call: TRBV28; clone_size: .; cdr3_nt: TGTGCCAGCAGTTTAGGAGGGCCTAACACCGGGGAGCTGTTTTTT; cdr3_aa: CASSLGGPNTGELFF
j_call: TRBJ2-3; d_call: .; v_call: TRBV28; clone_size: .; cdr3_nt: TGTGCCAGCAGCCCCCGAACAGATACGCAGTATTTT; cdr3_aa: CASSPRTDTQYF
j_call: TRBJ1-5; d_call: .; v_call: TRBV18; clone_size: .; cdr3_nt: TGTGCCAGCTCCCCTGAGTGGGGGAATCAGCCCCAGCATTTT; cdr3_aa: CASSPEWGNQPQHF
j_call: TRBJ2-3; d_call: TRBD2; v_call: TRBV25-1; clone_size: .; cdr3_nt: TGTGCCAGCAGTGAATTGACTAGCGGCACAGATACGCAGTATTTT; cdr3_aa: CASSELTSGTDTQYF
j_call: TRBJ1-1; d_call: .; v_call: TRBV7-9; clone_size: .; cdr3_nt: TGTGCCAGCAGCTTAGACTACAGGGTGGGCACTGAAGCTTTCTTT; cdr3_aa: CASSLDYRVGTEAFF
j_call: TRBJ1-5; d_call: .; v_call: TRBV2; clone_size: .; cdr3_nt: TGTGCCAGCAGTGAACTGGCAGGGCGGTATCAGCCCCAGCATTTT; cdr3_aa: CASSELAGRYQPQHF
j_call: TRBJ2-1; d_call: .; v_call: TRBV27; clone_size: .; cdr3_nt: TGTGCCAGCAGTTTATCTGGGGAGATTCGACAGTACAATGAGCAGTTCTTC; cdr3_aa: CASSLSGEIRQYNEQFF
j_call: TRBJ2-5; d_call: TRBD1; v_call: TRBV10-3; clone_size: .; cdr3_nt: TGTGCCATCAGTGAGTCGAGGGACAGCTTGACACAAGAGACCCAGTACTTC; cdr3_aa: CAISESRDSLTQETQYF
j_call: TRBJ2-2; d_call: .; v_call: TRBV5-8; clone_size: .; cdr3_nt: TGTGCCAGCAGCTTGTCTGGGGGCTTCACCGGGGAGCTGTTTTTT; cdr3_aa: CASSLSGGFTGELFF
j_call: TRBJ2-1; d_call: .; v_call: TRBV19; clone_size: .; cdr3_nt: TGTGCCAGTAGTCGACAGAGCTCCTACAATGAGCAGTTCTTC; cdr3_aa: CASSRQSSYNEQFF
j_call: TRBJ2-7; d_call: .; v_call: TRBV5-4; clone_size: .; cdr3_nt: TGTGCCAGCAGCTTGCACCAGGGGGGCTCCTACGAGCAGTACTTC; cdr3_aa: CASSLHQGGSYEQYF
j_call: TRBJ1-5; d_call: TRBD1; v_call: TRBV4-2; clone_size: .; cdr3_nt: TGTGCCAGCAGCCAAGGACAGGGTGGTCAGCCCCAGCATTTT; cdr3_aa: CASSQGQGGQPQHF
j_call: TRBJ2-7; d_call: .; v_call: TRBV7-3; clone_size: once; cdr3_nt: TGTGCCAGCAGCCCGGGGACTCCCTCTGAGCAGTACTTC; cdr3_aa: CASSPGTPSEQYF
j_call: TRBJ1-1; d_call: .; v_call: TRBV2; clone_size: .; cdr3_nt: TGTGCCAGCAGAAGAGACCAGAACACTGAAGCTTTCTTT; cdr3_aa: CASRRDQNTEAFF
j_call: TRBJ1-5; d_call: .; v_call: TRBV28; clone_size: .; cdr3_nt: TGTGCCAGCAGAAATGGACAGAGCAATCAGCCCCAGCATTTT; cdr3_aa: CASRNGQSNQPQHF
j_call: TRBJ2-7; d_call: .; v_call: TRBV11-2; clone_size: .; cdr3_nt: TGTGCCAGCAGCGACAGTTCGGTCAAGGACTTC; cdr3_aa: CASSDSSVKDF
j_call: TRBJ1-2; d_call: .; v_call: TRBV7-2; clone_size: .; cdr3_nt: TGTGCCAGCAGCCCCCAGACGGGGGGGAGCTATGGCTACACCTTC; cdr3_aa: CASSPQTGGSYGYTF
j_call: TRBJ2-7; d_call: TRBD1; v_call: TRBV5-1; clone_size: .; cdr3_nt: TGCGCCAGCAGCTTGGCCGAGACAGGGGGCTCCGAGCAGTACTTC; cdr3_aa: CASSLAETGGSEQYF
j_call: TRBJ2-3; d_call: .; v_call: TRBV5-8; clone_size: .; cdr3_nt: TGTGCCAGCAGCTTGGAGTGGAGGGATACGCAGTATTTT; cdr3_aa: CASSLEWRDTQYF
j_call: TRBJ1-2; d_call: .; v_call: TRBV2; clone_size: .; cdr3_nt: TGTGCCAGCAGTGGGGGGCGCGTGCTCTATGGCTACACCTTC; cdr3_aa: CASSGGRVLYGYTF
j_call: TRBJ2-7; d_call: TRBD2; v_call: TRBV5-1; clone_size: .; cdr3_nt: TGCGCCAGCAGCTTGGAGCGGGGTCTGTTGTACGAGCAGTACTTC; cdr3_aa: CASSLERGLLYEQYF
j_call: TRBJ2-7; d_call: TRBD2; v_call: TRBV7-9; clone_size: .; cdr3_nt: TGTGCCAGCAGCCTTAGCGGGGGGGCATTCGAGCAGTACTTC; cdr3_aa: CASSLSGGAFEQYF
j_call: TRBJ1-1; d_call: .; v_call: TRBV6-5; clone_size: .; cdr3_nt: TGTGCCAGCAGTTACTCGATTGCCCGTGACACTGAAGCTTTCTTT; cdr3_aa: CASSYSIARDTEAFF
j_call: TRBJ1-1; d_call: .; v_call: TRBV11-2; clone_size: .; cdr3_nt: TGTGCCAGCAGCTTAGTCGGGGGGCTGATGAACACTGAAGCTTTCTTT; cdr3_aa: CASSLVGGLMNTEAFF
j_call: TRBJ2-1; d_call: .; v_call: TRBV7-9; clone_size: .; cdr3_nt: TGTGCCAGCAGCTTAGCGTCGGCGGGACGAAACCCCAATGAGCAGTTCTTC; cdr3_aa: CASSLASAGRNPNEQFF
j_call: TRBJ1-2; d_call: .; v_call: TRBV9; clone_size: .; cdr3_nt: TGTGCCAGCAGCGTAGGAGGCACCAACAATGGCTACACCTTC; cdr3_aa: CASSVGGTNNGYTF
j_call: TRBJ2-3; d_call: TRBD1; v_call: TRBV5-4; clone_size: .; cdr3_nt: TGTGCCAGCAGCTTGAGGGGGCCAGATACGCAGTATTTT; cdr3_aa: CASSLRGPDTQYF
j_call: TRBJ1-1; d_call: TRBD1; v_call: TRBV5-1; clone_size: .; cdr3_nt: TGCGCCAGCGGACTAGGGGGCCTGTGGGACACTGAAGCTTTCTTT; cdr3_aa: CASGLGGLWDTEAFF
j_call: TRBJ2-7; d_call: TRBD1; v_call: TRBV5-1; clone_size: .; cdr3_nt: TGCGCCAGCAGCGGGACAGTTGGGAGCTACGAGCAGTACTTC; cdr3_aa: CASSGTVGSYEQYF
j_call: TRBJ2-5; d_call: .; v_call: TRBV6-1; clone_size: .; cdr3_nt: TGTGCCAGCAGTGAACAGGGCCTCCAGGAGACCCAGTACTTC; cdr3_aa: CASSEQGLQETQYF
j_call: TRBJ2-1; d_call: TRBD1; v_call: TRBV11-2; clone_size: .; cdr3_nt: TGTGCCAGCAGCTCAGGACAGGGGGCGTGGAATGAGCAGTTCTTC; cdr3_aa: CASSSGQGAWNEQFF
j_call: TRBJ1-6; d_call: .; v_call: TRBV19; clone_size: .; cdr3_nt: TGTGCCAGTAGTCCCTGGATGGGGGGAAATAATTCACCCCTCCACTTT; cdr3_aa: CASSPWMGGNNSPLHF
j_call: TRBJ2-1; d_call: TRBD1; v_call: TRBV7-3; clone_size: few; cdr3_nt: TGTGCCAGCAGCTTAAACGGACAGGGGGCCGATGAGCAGTTCTTC; cdr3_aa: CASSLNGQGADEQFF
j_call: TRBJ1-2; d_call: .; v_call: TRBV5-4; clone_size: .; cdr3_nt: TGTGCCAGCAGCTGGGGGGGGCAGGGACCTGGCTACACCTTC; cdr3_aa: CASSWGGQGPGYTF
j_call: TRBJ1-1; d_call: .; v_call: TRBV5-1; clone_size: .; cdr3_nt: TGCGCCAGCAGCTTGAGAGGGGGCACTGAAGCTTTCTTT; cdr3_aa: CASSLRGGTEAFF
j_call: TRBJ2-7; d_call: .; v_call: TRBV11-2; clone_size: .; cdr3_nt: TGTGCCAGCAGCTTCGGGGACACATCCTACGAGCAGTACTTC; cdr3_aa: CASSFGDTSYEQYF
j_call: TRBJ2-1; d_call: TRBD1; v_call: TRBV28; clone_size: .; cdr3_nt: TGTGCCAGCACAGGGGGCGGCTACAATGAGCAGTTCTTC; cdr3_aa: CASTGGGYNEQFF
j_call: TRBJ2-2; d_call: TRBD2; v_call: TRBV27; clone_size: .; cdr3_nt: TGTGCCCACGAGGGCGGGAGCTGGACCGGGGAGCTGTTTTTT; cdr3_aa: CAHEGGSWTGELFF
j_call: TRBJ2-5; d_call: TRBD2; v_call: TRBV4-1; clone_size: .; cdr3_nt: TGCGCCAGCAGCCACCGTACTAGCGGGAGGGGGGGAGAGACCCAGTACTTC; cdr3_aa: CASSHRTSGRGGETQYF
j_call: TRBJ2-2; d_call: .; v_call: TRBV5-1; clone_size: .; cdr3_nt: TGCGCCAGCAGCTTTGTTTCGGGCGGGGAGCTGTTTTTT; cdr3_aa: CASSFVSGGELFF
j_call: TRBJ2-7; d_call: .; v_call: TRBV30; clone_size: .; cdr3_nt: TGTGCCTGGACCCATCAGCGGTTCAGGTACGAGCAGTACTTC; cdr3_aa: CAWTHQRFRYEQYF
j_call: TRBJ1-5; d_call: .; v_call: TRBV6-5; clone_size: .; cdr3_nt: TGTGCCAGCACCTCATCCAAGGGGAGCAATCAGCCCCAGCATTTT; cdr3_aa: CASTSSKGSNQPQHF
j_call: TRBJ2-7; d_call: TRBD1; v_call: TRBV30; clone_size: .; cdr3_nt: TGTGCCTGGAGTGGACAGGGCGGCATTTTGGAGCAGTACTTC; cdr3_aa: CAWSGQGGILEQYF
j_call: TRBJ1-6; d_call: .; v_call: TRBV19; clone_size: .; cdr3_nt: TGTGCCAGTAGTCCCCAGGCTCGGGATAATTCACCCCTCCACTTT; cdr3_aa: CASSPQARDNSPLHF
j_call: TRBJ2-3; d_call: .; v_call: TRBV6-5; clone_size: .; cdr3_nt: TGTGCCAGCAGCCTACGGGCCACAGATACGCAGTATTTT; cdr3_aa: CASSLRATDTQYF